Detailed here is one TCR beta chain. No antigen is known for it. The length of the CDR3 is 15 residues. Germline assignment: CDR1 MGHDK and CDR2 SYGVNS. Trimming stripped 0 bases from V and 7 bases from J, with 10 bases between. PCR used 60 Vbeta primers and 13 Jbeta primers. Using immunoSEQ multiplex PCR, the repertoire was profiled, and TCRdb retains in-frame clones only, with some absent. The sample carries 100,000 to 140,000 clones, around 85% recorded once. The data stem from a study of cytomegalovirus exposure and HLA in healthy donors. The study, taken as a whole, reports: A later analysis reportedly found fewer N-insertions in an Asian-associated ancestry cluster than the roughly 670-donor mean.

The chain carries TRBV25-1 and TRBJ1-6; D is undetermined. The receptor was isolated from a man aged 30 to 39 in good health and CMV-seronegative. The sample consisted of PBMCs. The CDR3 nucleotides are TGTGCCAGCAGTGAATACAGCGTTGGGAATTCACCCCTCCACTTT. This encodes CASSEYSVGNSPLHF.